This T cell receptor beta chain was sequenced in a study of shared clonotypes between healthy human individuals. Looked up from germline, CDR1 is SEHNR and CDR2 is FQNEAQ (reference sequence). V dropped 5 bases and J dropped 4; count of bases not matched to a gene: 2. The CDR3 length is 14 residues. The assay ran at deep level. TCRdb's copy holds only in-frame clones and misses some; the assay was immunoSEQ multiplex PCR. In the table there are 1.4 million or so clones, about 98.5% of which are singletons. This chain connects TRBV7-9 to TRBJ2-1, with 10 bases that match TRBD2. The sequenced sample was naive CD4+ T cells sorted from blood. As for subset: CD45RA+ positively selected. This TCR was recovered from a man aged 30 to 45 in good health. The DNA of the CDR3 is TGTGCCAGCAGCCCGGGACTAGCGTACAATGAGCAGTTCTTC. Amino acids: CASSPGLAYNEQFF.